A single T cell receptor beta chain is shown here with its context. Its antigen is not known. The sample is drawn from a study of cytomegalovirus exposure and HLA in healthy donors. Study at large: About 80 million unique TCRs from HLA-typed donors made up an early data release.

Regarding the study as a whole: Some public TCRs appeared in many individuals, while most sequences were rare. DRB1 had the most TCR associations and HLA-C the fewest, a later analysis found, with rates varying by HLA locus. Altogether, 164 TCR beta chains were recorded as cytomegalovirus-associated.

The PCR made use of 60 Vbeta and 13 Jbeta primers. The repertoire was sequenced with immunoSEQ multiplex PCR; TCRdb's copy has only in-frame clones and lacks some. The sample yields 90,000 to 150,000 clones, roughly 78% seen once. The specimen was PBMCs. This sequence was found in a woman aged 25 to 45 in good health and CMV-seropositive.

The chain's CDR3 is CASSQNTGTFHYEQYF. CDR3 nucleotides: TGCGCCAGCAGCCAAAACACCGGGACATTTCACTACGAGCAGTACTTC. The V call is TRBV4-3, the J call TRBJ2-7, with D perhaps TRBD1 (6 bases). V dropped 2 bases and J dropped 3 bases, with 17 bases sitting between them. CDR1 and CDR2 (germline): LGHNA, YSLEER. The CDR3 contains 16 residues.